Below are 32 T cell receptor beta chains sequenced from a single sample in a study of shared clonotypes between healthy human individuals. Naive CD8 cells comprised CD45RO-negative, CCR7-positively selected cells, excluding terminally differentiated effector memory CD45RA+ cells. The repertoire was sequenced with immunoSEQ multiplex PCR; TCRdb's copy has only in-frame clones and lacks some. Among about 2,100,000 clones listed, roughly 91% were seen once. Sequencing input: naive CD8+ T cells from PBMCs. The receptors come from a man younger than 30 in good health. Some clones in this sample may be carry-over from other donors' samples.

This chain joins TRBV5-4 and TRBJ2-7; 9 bases match TRBD2. Trimming cost V 4 bases and J 2 bases; bases outside gene matches: 7. Germline V gives CDR1 SGHNT, CDR2 YYREEE (reference sequence). This CDR3 has 15 amino acids. The CDR3 reads CASSLGSGSAYEQYF. CDR3 DNA sequence: TGTGCCAGCAGCCTGGGTAGCGGGAGCGCCTACGAGCAGTACTTC.

This clone was counted between two and nine times. The CDR3 loop reads CASSELGTNNEQFF. CDR3 DNA: TGTGCCAGCAGCGAACTTGGGACCAACAATGAGCAGTTCTTC. The rearrangement links TRBV11-3 to TRBJ2-1; the D gene could be TRBD1 or TRBD2 (5 bases each). CDR3 length equals 14 residues. In germline, CDR1 is SGHNT, CDR2 YENEEA. V was clipped by 5 bases and J by 5 bases, with 13 bases between them.

This chain connects TRBV7-9 to TRBJ2-7; D not resolved. The germline gives CDR1 SEHNR, CDR2 FQNEAQ (reference sequence). CDR3 length equals 15 residues. V lost 1 base and J 1 base, leaving 11 bases between the germline ends. This CDR3 is CASSLVGSGSYEQYF. For the CDR3, the DNA is TGTGCCAGCAGCTTAGTAGGGTCTGGATCCTACGAGCAGTACTTC.

The chain couples TRBV5-6 to TRBJ2-1; a weak D match, TRBD2 (5 bases). Germline V lookup: CDR1 SGHDT, CDR2 YYEEEE. With 0 bases removed from V and 6 bases from J, the gap between germline ends came to 16 bases. The CDR3 spans 16 residues. Here the CDR3 DNA reads TGTGCCAGCAGCTTGGCCCCTAGAGGGTATTTCAATGAGCAGTTCTTC. It translates to CASSLAPRGYFNEQFF.

Note on this clone: The sample carries other DNA sequences with the same CDR3. V is TRBV28 and J is TRBJ2-1, with D possibly TRBD1 on 6 matching bases. The V gene's germline CDR1 is MDHEN and CDR2 SYDVKM. The V end was cut by 2 bases, the J end by 4 bases, with 6 bases between. The CDR3 runs 13 residues. Here the CDR3 DNA reads TGTGCCAGCAGTTTAGGGACATACAATGAGCAGTTCTTC. Translated: CASSLGTYNEQFF.

The rearrangement uses TRBV9 and TRBJ1-2; maybe TRBD1 (5 bases). V dropped 0 bases and J dropped 8 bases, with 14 bases sitting between them. The CDR3 loop spans 14 amino acids. In germline, CDR1 is SGDLS, CDR2 YYNGEE. Here the CDR3 reads CASSVGEAGLGYTF. DNA of the CDR3: TGTGCCAGCAGCGTAGGGGAGGCAGGGCTGGGCTACACCTTC.

The gene calls are TRBV5-6 and TRBJ2-7, with 9 bases that match TRBD1. The CDR3 is 14 amino acids. J gave up 6 bases and V 2 bases, and 6 bases lay outside the gene matches. The germline CDR1 and CDR2 sequences are SGHDT and YYEEEE. The CDR3 is CASSLGTGLREQYF. For the CDR3, the DNA is TGTGCCAGCAGCTTAGGGACAGGGCTCCGCGAGCAGTACTTC.

The genes are TRBV19 and TRBJ1-1; D is perhaps TRBD1 (5 bases). The CDR3 contains 14 residues. Germline V lookup: CDR1 LNHDA, CDR2 SQIVND (reference sequence). Trimming took 5 bases from V and 0 from J, leaving 10 bases between them. CDR3 sequence (DNA): TGTGCCAGTAGTGGGGCGGGGATGAACACTGAAGCTTTCTTT. Translating it yields CASSGAGMNTEAFF.

The V call is TRBV7-9, the J call TRBJ1-2; perhaps TRBD1 as D (6 bases). Between the trimmed V and J ends, which lost 5 bases and 0 bases, there was a span of 13 bases. This CDR3 region has 15 residues. Per the germline V gene, CDR1 is SEHNR and CDR2 is FQNEAQ (reference sequence). The CDR3 region is CASSPTGGPNYGYTF. The CDR3 DNA reads as TGTGCCAGCAGCCCCACCGGGGGGCCTAACTATGGCTACACCTTC.

J is TRBJ1-3 and V is TRBV7-9, with TRBD1 identical over 8 bases. Germline-derived CDR1 and CDR2 are SEHNR and FQNEAQ (reference sequence). The ends lost 5 bases at V and 4 bases at J; junction bases unmatched: 19. This CDR3 comprises 19 residues. As DNA, the CDR3 is TGTGCCAGCAGCCCTTCCAGGGGCAGGGGGCGCCAGGCGGGAAACACCATATATTTT. It yields the protein CASSPSRGRGRQAGNTIYF.

The chain uses TRBV28 and TRBJ2-7; TRBD1 matches 7 bases. The CDR3 covers 18 residues. V was clipped by 4 bases and J by 0 bases; unmatched bases: 15. Germline-derived CDR1 and CDR2 are MDHEN and SYDVKM. CDR3 in amino acids: CASSWDTEGQVFSYEQYF. DNA for the CDR3: TGTGCCAGCAGTTGGGATACTGAAGGACAGGTGTTCTCCTACGAGCAGTACTTC.

The chain joins TRBV28 to TRBJ2-3; weak D call: TRBD2 (6 bases). CDR3 length equals 17 residues. Germline values: CDR1 MDHEN, CDR2 SYDVKM. The ends were cut back, 2 bases at V and 5 bases at J, with 20 bases in the middle. The CDR3, as DNA: TGTGCCAGCAGTTTAGTAGGGACGAAGATAGCGGTAGATACGCAGTATTTT. This codes for CASSLVGTKIAVDTQYF.

The chain combines TRBV28 with TRBJ2-3, with no clear D. Germline lookup yields CDR1 MDHEN and CDR2 SYDVKM. The ends were cut back, 6 bases at V and 0 bases at J, with 13 bases in the middle. The CDR3 is 15 residues long. CDR3 coding DNA: TGTGCCAGCAGGGCGGACGCAGCTAGCACAGATACGCAGTATTTT. Protein product: CASRADAASTDTQYF.

The chain links TRBV27 to TRBJ2-2; the D is unclear. Per germline, CDR1 MNHEY and CDR2 SMNVEV (reference sequence). V was clipped by 3 bases and J by 0 bases, with 8 bases between them. This CDR3 has 15 amino acids. CDR3 loop: CASSLRQSNTGELFF. In nucleotides, the CDR3 is TGTGCCAGCAGTTTGAGGCAGTCGAACACCGGGGAGCTGTTTTTT.

The chain recombines TRBV5-1 with TRBJ2-1; tentatively, D is TRBD1 (6 bases). The CDR3 totals 13 residues. The V gene lost 4 bases and the J gene lost 9 bases, with 14 bases spanning the gap. Per germline, CDR1 SGHRS and CDR2 YFSETQ. CDR3 DNA sequence: TGCGCCAGCAGCCCTTTAAGGGGGATTGAGCAGTTCTTC. This gives the protein CASSPLRGIEQFF.

V gene TRBV11-2 combines with J gene TRBJ1-1; the D gene is possibly TRBD1 (5 bases). The V gene lost 2 bases and the J gene lost 5 bases, with 15 bases spanning the gap. The CDR3 extends over 15 amino acids. The germline gives CDR1 SGHAT, CDR2 FQNNGV. CDR3 coding DNA: TGTGCCAGCAGCTTATTCCGGGCGCGGGGGACTGAAGCTTTCTTT. Translation gives CASSLFRARGTEAFF.

Points on this clone: Other nucleotide sequences from this sample produce the same CDR3. The chain recombines TRBV27 with TRBJ1-1; 10 bases are a match to TRBD1. The CDR3 has 15 residues. Germline CDR1 reads MNHEY; CDR2 reads SMNVEV (reference sequence). The V gene end was trimmed by 4 bases and the J gene end by 3 bases; junction bases not matched to a gene: 5. CDR3 in DNA: TGTGCCAGCAGTTCCCGGGACAGGGGATACACTGAAGCTTTCTTT. Protein product: CASSSRDRGYTEAFF.

This rearrangement joins TRBV28 to TRBJ2-3; D is unclear. The CDR3 totals 14 residues. Trimming removed 4 bases from V and 1 base from J, with 9 bases in between. CDR1 is MDHEN, CDR2 SYDVKM, per germline. Here the CDR3 reads CASSSSGRTDTQYF. For the CDR3, the DNA is TGTGCCAGCAGTTCCTCCGGCCGCACAGATACGCAGTATTTT.

This chain joins TRBV11-2 and TRBJ2-3; TRBD1 agrees at 12 bases. The germline gives CDR1 SGHAT, CDR2 FQNNGV. The CDR3 consists of 15 residues. V gave up 5 bases and J gave up 4 bases; unmatched junction bases: 4. DNA of the CDR3: TGTGCCAGCAGCCCGAGGGACAGGGGGCCAGATACGCAGTATTTT. This translates into CASSPRDRGPDTQYF.

The rearrangement joins TRBV5-1 to TRBJ2-7; TRBD1 matches at 10 bases. The CDR3 runs 15 residues. V gave up 4 bases and J gave up 5 bases; unmatched junction bases: 9. CDR1 and CDR2 from the germline V gene are SGHRS and YFSETQ. Written as DNA, the CDR3 is TGCGCCAGCAGCGAGACAGGGGGCTCGGGGAACGAGCAGTACTTC. Its protein is CASSETGGSGNEQYF. Using reference TRBV5-1 and TRBJ2-7 for the parts outside the CDR3, the full variable domain is KAGVTQTPRYLIKTRGQQVTLSCSPISGHRSVSWYQQTPGQGLQFLFEYFSETQRNKGNFPGRFSGRQFSNSRSEMNVSTLELGDSALYLCASSETGGSGNEQYFGPGTRLTVT.

V is TRBV7-9 and J is TRBJ2-1; 9 nucleotides line up with TRBD1. After removal of 4 bases from V and 3 bases from J, the junction contained 13 bases not matched to a gene. CDR3 length: 18 amino acids. The germline CDR1 and CDR2 sequences are SEHNR and FQNEAQ (reference sequence). CDR3 DNA sequence: TGTGCCAGCAGCTCCGATATTCCGGGACAGGGATACTACAATGAGCAGTTCTTC. Amino acids: CASSSDIPGQGYYNEQFF.

This chain links TRBV29-1 with TRBJ1-2, with D perhaps matching TRBD1 (5 bases). Germline assignment: CDR1 SQVTM and CDR2 ANQGSEA. The CDR3 loop spans 13 amino acids. Trimming shortened V by 1 base and J by 4 bases, and 10 bases separated the two germline ends. CDR3 in amino acids: CSVEGRQGYGYTF. CDR3 nucleotide sequence: TGCAGCGTTGAAGGTCGGCAGGGCTATGGCTACACCTTC.

This chain uses TRBV6-6 with TRBJ1-1; the D gene is possibly TRBD1 (5 bases). Germline V lookup: CDR1 MNHNY, CDR2 SVGAGI (reference sequence). The CDR3 runs to 16 residues. V lost 7 bases to trimming and J lost 0 bases, with 18 bases between them. The CDR3 coding sequence is TGTGCCAGCACATGGGGCCTGGGCAGACTGAACACTGAAGCTTTCTTT. Protein: CASTWGLGRLNTEAFF.

This chain joins TRBV9 and TRBJ2-5, with D perhaps matching TRBD2 (5 bases). Trimming stripped 4 bases from V and 5 bases from J, with 24 bases between. CDR1 and CDR2 from the germline V gene are SGDLS and YYNGEE. The CDR3 loop spans 17 amino acids. The CDR3 sequence is CASSRRGTLSPRETQYF. The CDR3 DNA reads TGTGCCAGCAGCCGTCGGGGAACTCTATCACCGCGGGAGACCCAGTACTTC.

The V and J genes are TRBV28 and TRBJ2-7, with D unresolved. V gave up 9 bases and J gave up 2 bases, with 14 bases separating them. Germline loops: CDR1 MDHEN, CDR2 SYDVKM. The CDR3 length is 13 residues. The CDR3 protein is CASSGRRTYEQYF. In nucleotides, the CDR3 is TGTGCCAGTTCGGGTCGCAGGACCTACGAGCAGTACTTC.

This chain connects TRBV27 to TRBJ1-1, with D possibly matching TRBD1 (5 bases). This CDR3 comprises 11 residues. Trimming pared 8 bases from V and 4 bases from J, leaving 8 bases between. Germline values: CDR1 MNHEY, CDR2 SMNVEV (reference sequence). CDR3 residues: CASGRGTEAFF. The CDR3 region has the DNA TGTGCCAGCGGAAGGGGCACTGAAGCTTTCTTT.

Note on this clone: This sample also contains other DNA sequences that code for the same CDR3. The rearrangement links TRBV27 to TRBJ1-2, with D perhaps TRBD1 (6 bases). The CDR3 has 14 amino acids. CDR1 is MNHEY and CDR2 is SMNVEV in the germline V gene (reference sequence). Trimming took 5 bases from V and 2 from J, leaving 12 bases between them. CDR3 loop: CASSPRTENYGYTF. The CDR3 DNA reads as TGTGCCAGCAGTCCTCGGACAGAGAACTATGGCTACACCTTC.

This chain connects TRBV4-2 to TRBJ1-1; D is possibly TRBD1 (6 bases). Trimming shortened V by 1 base and J by 5 bases, and 20 bases separated the two germline ends. CDR1 is LGHNA, CDR2 YNFKEQ, per germline. The CDR3 spans 17 residues. The CDR3 DNA reads as TGTGCCAGCAGCCAAGTGGGCAGGGGTACTGGGGGGACTGAAGCTTTCTTT. This encodes CASSQVGRGTGGTEAFF.

This chain uses TRBV7-6 with TRBJ2-7, with 10 nucleotides matching TRBD2. V dropped 6 bases and J dropped 3; count of bases not matched to a gene: 11. The CDR3 is 16 residues long. Germline assignment: CDR1 SGHVS and CDR2 FNYEAQ. The CDR3 protein is CASSQGTSGNFYEQYF. In nucleotides, the CDR3 is TGTGCCAGCAGTCAGGGAACTAGCGGGAATTTCTACGAGCAGTACTTC.

The rearrangement joins TRBV6-5 to TRBJ2-1, with D perhaps TRBD2 (5 bases). The germline V gene encodes CDR1 MNHEY and CDR2 SVGAGI. This CDR3 has 16 residues. V gave up 0 bases and J gave up 1 base, with 10 bases separating them. The CDR3 coding sequence is TGTGCCAGCAGTTACTCGAGCCTAGCTTCCTACAATGAGCAGTTCTTC. Its protein product is CASSYSSLASYNEQFF.

The V gene is TRBV28, the J gene TRBJ2-5; D is unclear. Per the germline V gene, CDR1 is MDHEN and CDR2 is SYDVKM. The CDR3 is 16 amino acids. The germline V and J ends were trimmed by 2 bases and 1 base, with 14 bases remaining between them. CDR3 coding DNA: TGTGCCAGCAGTTTAAATGGTTGGGCCACCCAAGAGACCCAGTACTTC. Translating gives CASSLNGWATQETQYF.

This chain uses TRBV6-1 with TRBJ1-1, with D unclear. V was cut by 6 bases and J by 9 bases, with 11 bases left in between. The CDR3 extends over 11 amino acids. Germline V gene data show CDR1 as MNHNS and CDR2 as SASEGT. The CDR3 reads CASRYTYQAFF. The CDR3 DNA follows: TGTGCCAGCAGGTATACTTATCAAGCTTTCTTT.